These 27 T cell receptor beta chains were all obtained from the same sample, sequenced in a study of blood T cells in healthy people across ages. With a J-beta primer mix and a sample-barcoded 5' primer, a second PCR ran about 7 to 11 cycles. TCRdb itself ran the 5' RACE reads through MiXCR, one entry per CDR3 protein. The sample carries 600,000 to 1,000,000 distinct CDR3 sequences, roughly 64% recorded once. The sample comprised blood. Every receptor here comes from a man aged 25-40 years in good health.

The chain joins TRBV10-3 to TRBJ2-7; 8 nucleotides agree with TRBD1. There are 16 residues in the CDR3. Germline V gene data show CDR1 as ENHRY and CDR2 as SYGVKD. V was pared by 3 bases and J by 1 base, with 8 bases of the junction left unmatched. CDR3: CAISEEETGASYEQYF. Written as DNA, the CDR3 is TGTGCCATCAGTGAAGAAGAGACAGGGGCTTCCTACGAGCAGTACTTC.

This chain joins TRBV12-3 or TRBV12-4 and TRBJ2-3, with D maybe TRBD2 (6 bases). The CDR3 has 13 residues. V lost 8 bases and J 0 bases, leaving 9 bases between the germline ends. The CDR3 loop reads CASGTPSTDTQYF. The CDR3 DNA sequence: TGTGCCAGCGGGACTCCTAGCACAGATACGCAGTATTTT.

The chain employs TRBV13 and TRBJ2-3, with D unclear. CDR3 length: 13 residues. The ends were cut back, 5 bases at V and 2 bases at J, with 8 bases in the middle. The germline V gene has CDR1 PRHDT and CDR2 FYEKMQ (reference sequence). Written as DNA, the CDR3 is TGTGCCAGCAGCCGACCGGACACAGATACGCAGTATTTT. It codes for CASSRPDTDTQYF.

The chain couples TRBV27 to TRBJ2-4, with TRBD2 identical over 7 bases. The DNA end favors TRBJ2-5, so the J call may be wrong. CDR1 and CDR2 from the germline V gene are MNHEY and SMNVEV (reference sequence). This CDR3 spans 15 amino acids. CDR3 residues: CASSPLREGKETQYF. CDR3 bases: TGTGCCAGCAGCCCCCTGAGGGAGGGAAAAGAGACCCAGTACTTC.

The V gene is TRBV6-2 or TRBV6-3, the J gene TRBJ2-7; 8 bases fit TRBD1. Germline CDR1 MNHEY, CDR2 SVGEGT. After removal of 7 bases from V and 1 base from J, the junction contained 9 bases not matched to a gene. There are 15 residues in the CDR3. The CDR3 nucleotides read TGTGCCAGCACTGACCCCGGGACAGGTTCCTACGAGCAGTACTTC. It is translated as CASTDPGTGSYEQYF.

The V call is TRBV5-1, the J call TRBJ2-7, with TRBD2 matching 8 bases. The CDR3 sequence is 15 residues long. Per germline, CDR1 SGHRS and CDR2 YFSETQ. V shed 0 bases and J 2 bases; nucleotides not matched to a gene: 4. CDR3 sequence (DNA): TGCGCCAGCAGCTTGGGATCGGGGGGGACCTACGAGCAGTACTTC. The encoded protein is CASSLGSGGTYEQYF.

The V and J genes are TRBV10-1 and TRBJ2-5; 9 bases align to TRBD2. CDR3 length: 17 amino acids. V shed 0 bases and J 7 bases; nucleotides not matched to a gene: 12. Germline V lookup: CDR1 WNHNN, CDR2 SYGVQD (reference sequence). CDR3: CASSESVAGDRVWTQYF. Here the CDR3 DNA reads TGCGCCAGCAGTGAGTCGGTAGCGGGGGACCGGGTTTGGACCCAGTACTTC.

The V call is TRBV6-5, the J call TRBJ1-5; 7 nucleotides line up with TRBD1. This CDR3 has 22 residues. Germline-derived CDR1 and CDR2 are MNHEY and SVGAGI. Unmatched junction bases numbered 22, after V lost 2 bases and J lost 0 bases. CDR3 sequence: CASSYVTGILRDRLISNQPQHF. CDR3 nucleotide sequence: TGTGCCAGCAGTTACGTGACGGGAATTCTCCGGGACAGACTTATTAGCAATCAGCCCCAGCATTTT.

The rearrangement uses TRBV28 and TRBJ1-5, with D perhaps matching TRBD1 (5 bases). V lost 6 bases, J lost 3 bases, and 15 bases lay in between. CDR1 is MDHEN, CDR2 SYDVKM, per germline. The CDR3 spans 15 residues. As DNA, the CDR3 is TGTGCCAGCAGCCCCGCCGGGGCCTACAATCAGCCCCAGCATTTT. Translating gives CASSPAGAYNQPQHF.

J is TRBJ2-3 and V is TRBV7-3, with D possibly being TRBD1 (7 bases). This CDR3 contains 18 residues. CDR1 and CDR2 from the germline V gene are SGHTA and FQGTGA. With 6 bases removed from V and 1 base from J, the gap between germline ends came to 23 bases. CDR3 coding DNA: TGTGCCAGCAGTCACCCTACCGGGGGCGGACAGGGCACAGATACGCAGTATTTT. Protein sequence: CASSHPTGGGQGTDTQYF.

In its sample, this clonotype was seen a few times. V is TRBV20-1 and J is TRBJ2-3, with a possible D match to TRBD2 (5 bases). The CDR3 consists of 13 residues. V was clipped by 3 bases and J by 1 base, with 8 bases between them. Germline V gene data show CDR1 as DFQATT and CDR2 as SNEGSKA (reference sequence). The CDR3, as DNA: TGCAGTGCTAGTAGTAGCGGCACAGATACGCAGTATTTT. It is translated as CSASSSGTDTQYF.

This chain joins TRBV20-1 and TRBJ2-1; maybe TRBD2 (6 bases). V lost 2 bases and J 10 bases, leaving 21 bases between the germline ends. Germline-derived CDR1 and CDR2 are DFQATT and SNEGSKA (reference sequence). This CDR3 region has 15 residues. CDR3 nucleotide sequence: TGCAGTGCTAGAACTCCCTCCGGGAGAATCTACGAGCAGTTCTTC. Protein product: CSARTPSGRIYEQFF.

The rearrangement uses TRBV4-2 and TRBJ1-4, with 7 positions matching TRBD1. The trim removed 4 bases at V and 8 bases at J, leaving 4 bases unmatched. Germline values: CDR1 LGHNA, CDR2 YNFKEQ. CDR3 length: 13 residues. The DNA of the CDR3 is TGTGCCAGCAGCCCAGGACAGGAGGAAAAACTGTTTTTT. Protein product: CASSPGQEEKLFF.

The CDR3 nucleotides are TGCGCCAGCAGCTTATTTCCAGGGGCTGGAGAGACCCAGTACTTC. It encodes CASSLFPGAGETQYF. The genes are TRBV5-1 and TRBJ2-5; D is perhaps TRBD1 (6 bases). Germline V gives CDR1 SGHRS, CDR2 YFSETQ. Trimming cost V 2 bases and J 4 bases, with 15 bases left between them. The CDR3 sequence is 15 residues long.

This clonotype was picked up one time. V gene TRBV20-1 combines with J gene TRBJ1-2; D might be TRBD1 (6 bases). V was pared by 6 bases and J by 8 bases, with 16 bases between. Germline loops: CDR1 DFQATT, CDR2 SNEGSKA (reference sequence). CDR3 size: 12 residues. CDR3 protein: CSAPAGVEGYTF. CDR3 coding DNA: TGCAGTGCCCCGGCAGGGGTAGAAGGCTACACCTTC.

The genes are TRBV7-9 and TRBJ2-1; D is perhaps TRBD2 (6 bases). The CDR3 has 12 amino acids. With 5 bases removed from V and 9 bases from J, the gap between germline ends came to 11 bases. Germline V CDR1 and CDR2: SEHNR, FQNEAQ (reference sequence). CDR3 in amino acids: CASSGDSFEQFF. The CDR3 DNA reads TGTGCCAGCAGCGGGGACTCCTTTGAGCAGTTCTTC.

The rearrangement uses TRBV7-2 and TRBJ2-5; TRBD1 aligns across 9 bases. In germline, CDR1 is SGHTA, CDR2 FQGNSA. The junction had 12 bases not matched to a gene; V was cut back by 8 bases and J by 5 bases. This CDR3 is 15 amino acids long. The CDR3 here is CASGRLQGAGETQYF. CDR3 DNA: TGTGCCAGCGGAAGACTACAGGGGGCTGGGGAGACCCAGTACTTC.

This chain connects TRBV7-9 to TRBJ1-2; D uncertain. Germline V gene sequence: CDR1 SEHNR, CDR2 FQNEAQ (reference sequence). The CDR3 totals 13 residues. With 1 base removed from V and 8 bases from J, the gap between germline ends came to 11 bases. The CDR3 sequence: CASSLVIREGYTF. DNA of the CDR3: TGTGCCAGCAGCTTAGTCATTCGGGAAGGCTACACCTTC.

This chain links TRBV20-1 with TRBJ2-1, with 8 bases lining up with TRBD2. Germline V CDR1 and CDR2: DFQATT, SNEGSKA (reference sequence). J lost 7 bases, V lost 6 bases, and 11 bases had no gene match. The CDR3 runs 14 residues. The CDR3 loop is CSASPGGLRNEQFF. The CDR3 coding sequence is TGCAGTGCCAGCCCGGGGGGGTTGCGGAATGAGCAGTTCTTC.

This clonotype was seen a handful of times. The rearrangement joins TRBV7-2 to TRBJ1-2; 8 positions match TRBD1. This CDR3 contains 14 residues. From germline, CDR1 is SGHTA and CDR2 FQGNSA. V gave up 5 bases and J gave up 0 bases; unmatched junction bases: 2. CDR3 residues: CASSTGGANYGYTF. In DNA, the CDR3 is TGTGCCAGCAGCACAGGGGGAGCTAACTATGGCTACACCTTC.

The V call is TRBV12-3 or TRBV12-4, the J call TRBJ2-5; D gene unclear. The DNA end lines up better with TRBJ2-7; the J call may be wrong. This CDR3 spans 13 amino acids. CDR3 in amino acids: CASSPEARDEQYF. The CDR3 nucleotides read TGTGCCAGCAGTCCCGAGGCGAGAGACGAGCAGTACTTC.

This clonotype turned up a few times. This chain connects TRBV20-1 to TRBJ1-6, with D maybe TRBD1 (5 bases). Germline lookup yields CDR1 DFQATT and CDR2 SNEGSKA (reference sequence). V was pared by 6 bases and J by 6 bases, with 15 bases between. The CDR3 is 14 amino acids. The CDR3 spells CSATPGGGNSPLHF. For the CDR3, the DNA is TGCAGTGCCACCCCCGGGGGGGGTAATTCACCCCTCCACTTT.

This chain uses TRBV28 with TRBJ2-7; the match to TRBD1 covers 10 bases. The CDR3 loop spans 13 amino acids. Germline CDR1 MDHEN, CDR2 SYDVKM. The CDR3 here is CTAGTGVSNEQYF. The DNA of the CDR3 is TGTACCGCCGGGACAGGGGTTTCTAACGAGCAGTACTTC.

The chain has TRBV27 and TRBJ2-1; 9 bases line up with TRBD2. CDR1 and CDR2 (germline): MNHEY, SMNVEV (reference sequence). The CDR3 consists of 15 residues. Losses at the gene ends were 4 bases for V and 3 bases for J; bases not matched to a gene: 4. CDR3 nucleotides: TGTGCCAGCAGTTGGGATAGCGGGGGCTACAATGAGCAGTTCTTC. Translated, it gives CASSWDSGGYNEQFF.

The gene calls are TRBV5-1 and TRBJ2-1; TRBD2 aligns across 11 bases. This CDR3 has 17 residues. Germline V gives CDR1 SGHRS, CDR2 YFSETQ. J was trimmed by 7 bases and V by 2 bases; bases with no gene match: 11. As DNA, the CDR3 is TGCGCCAGCAGCTTAAGGCGGACGACTAGCGGGATAAATGAGCAGTTCTTC. Its protein product is CASSLRRTTSGINEQFF. Using reference TRBV5-1 and TRBJ2-1 for the parts outside the CDR3, the full variable domain is KAGVTQTPRYLIKTRGQQVTLSCSPISGHRSVSWYQQTPGQGLQFLFEYFSETQRNKGNFPGRFSGRQFSNSRSEMNVSTLELGDSALYLCASSLRRTTSGINEQFFGPGTRLTVL.

This sequence joins TRBV9 and TRBJ2-6; 11 bases match TRBD1. Germline V lookup: CDR1 SGDLS, CDR2 YYNGEE. This CDR3 has 21 amino acids. The ends lost 0 bases at V and 4 bases at J; junction bases unmatched: 15. The CDR3 reads CASSVEMTRWTGGDGANVLTF. The CDR3 DNA is TGTGCCAGCAGCGTAGAAATGACTCGTTGGACAGGGGGCGACGGGGCCAACGTCCTGACTTTC.

This clonotype was seen only a few times. The CDR3 DNA reads as TGTGCCACCAGCAGATCGCTGAACGCGGGAGATTTGGCCAATGAGCAGTTCTTC. As protein: CATSRSLNAGDLANEQFF. The chain combines TRBV15 with TRBJ2-1, with 7 positions matching TRBD2. Germline V gene data show CDR1 as LNHNV and CDR2 as YYDKDF (reference sequence). The junction had 16 bases not matched to a gene; V was cut back by 2 bases and J by 6 bases. The CDR3 is 18 residues long.